The sequence of this T cell receptor beta chain was determined in a study of blood T cell repertoires in COVID-19 (TCRdb year 2020). Some background on the complete study: Samples from collaborators originated in the United States, Italy and Spain and spanned both the acute and convalescent phases of COVID-19. The material from the prospective study consisted of cDNA or gDNA derived from T cells, B-cell-depleted T cells, or PBMCs. Deeply sampled blood TCRbeta repertoires from subjects exposed to, actively infected with, or recovered from COVID-19 were included in the dataset. The repertoires were released in a freely available public database meant as a resource for research on the immune response to SARS-CoV-2. Samples came from the ongoing ImmuneRACE study (first 160 participants) plus 1,254 subjects from 6 global collaborators. The sample metadata nearly always contained a de-identified subject ID, COVID-19 status, age in years and sex. Where HLA class I and class II types were available, the types were taken from metadata supplied by the sample provider, not from assay-based typing. The full study reports these points: Clinical and demographic metadata were provided uncurated, with the amount varying by source and participant.

Each collaborating institution followed its own protocols to collect whole blood in K2EDTA tubes. For TCRbeta analysis, collaborator samples were shipped as frozen whole blood, as isolated PBMCs, or as DNA extracted from either sample type. Concerning this clone: It lacks a known antigen. It has no much larger one-base neighbor in the sample; base qualities were not kept.

Taken from the germline V gene (reference sequence), the CDR1 and CDR2 loops are SEHNR and FQNEAQ. Between the V and J ends, shortened by 3 bases and 3 bases respectively, the junction contains 11 bases. Including cysteine and phenylalanine, the CDR3 has 14 amino acids. Only the CDR3 DNA is retained, 42 bases long and in frame from the first base. The immunoSEQ Assay, a bias-controlled multiplex PCR, was used to amplify TCRbeta CDR3 regions from genomic DNA. On the study's bioinformatics: The number of nucleated cells in each sample was estimated by amplification of reference gene primers within the assay. To quantify the absolute abundance of each unique TCRbeta CDR3 rearrangement, sequence reads were collapsed and filtered. For each sample, productive Simpson clonality was calculated by taking the square root of Simpson's diversity index across productive rearrangements. Imported from immuneACCESS, the table was reduced by TCRdb to in-frame sequences with V and J called. These copies leave out some clones; in studies compared against another copy, an unresolved V gene accounts for under half, and the cause of the remainder is not known. V and J calls and clone size come straight from that table; D and trimming were deduced from the DNA. This sample holds about 230,000 clones; approximately 88% were observed only once. 27% of the sample is in the top ten clones.

In this chain, TRBV7-9 is recombined with TRBJ2-5; TRBD1 is perhaps the D gene, given 5 matching bases. This TCR came from a middle-aged man with acute or convalescent COVID-19. Sequenced sample: peripheral blood. The nucleotide sequence reads as follows: TGTGCCAGCAGCTTCGGACATATCAAAGAGACCCAGTACTTC. It translates to CASSFGHIKETQYF.